Each of the 14 T cell receptor beta chains below was sequenced from the same sample in a study of T cell responses to AZD1222 COVID-19 vaccine. Clones were read by immunoSEQ multiplex PCR, and TCRdb kept only the in-frame ones, dropping some. The repertoire holds some 130,000 clones, 70% to 90% seen once, with 20% to 25% in the top ten. Specimen: peripheral blood, collected on day 0 of AZD1222 vaccination. These receptors came from an adult in good health.

In this sample, this clone turned up a few times. The V gene is TRBV19, the J gene TRBJ1-6, with 7 bases that match TRBD1. V lost 5 bases to trimming and J lost 0 bases; unmatched junction nucleotides: 7. Germline CDR1 is LNHDA and CDR2 is SQIVND (reference sequence). The CDR3 sequence is 17 residues long. CDR3 loop: CASSGRDRRSYNSPLHF. DNA for the CDR3: TGTGCCAGTAGTGGGCGGGACAGACGCTCCTATAATTCACCCCTCCACTTT.

J is TRBJ2-7 and V is TRBV6-6; 7 positions agree with TRBD1. The V gene end was trimmed by 10 bases and the J gene end by 0 bases; junction bases not matched to a gene: 12. The CDR3 is made up of 15 amino acids. From germline, CDR1 is MNHNY and CDR2 SVGAGI (reference sequence). The CDR3 spells CATYGQDRTSYEQYF. CDR3 nucleotide sequence: TGTGCCACCTATGGACAGGACCGCACCTCCTACGAGCAGTACTTC.

The chain uses TRBV7-2 and TRBJ2-3, with D perhaps TRBD2 (7 bases). Trimming took 2 bases from V and 1 from J, leaving 13 bases between them. CDR3 length equals 16 residues. Germline V gives CDR1 SGHTA, CDR2 FQGNSA. The chain's CDR3 is CASSLSGGAGTDTQYF. As DNA, the CDR3 is TGTGCCAGCAGCTTATCGGGGGGCGCGGGCACAGATACGCAGTATTTT.

The chain couples TRBV15 to TRBJ1-1; D may be TRBD1 (5 bases). The CDR3 is made up of 14 amino acids. V gave up 1 base and J gave up 5 bases, with 11 bases separating them. In germline, CDR1 is LNHNV, CDR2 YYDKDF (reference sequence). Written as DNA, the CDR3 is TGTGCCACCAGCAGAGTGACGAAGGGGACTGAAGCTTTCTTT. Protein product: CATSRVTKGTEAFF.

V is TRBV5-1 and J is TRBJ2-1; 7 bases agree with TRBD1. The V gene end was trimmed by 4 bases and the J gene end by 2 bases; junction bases not matched to a gene: 9. Germline V lookup: CDR1 SGHRS, CDR2 YFSETQ. The CDR3 is 16 amino acids. For the CDR3, the DNA is TGCGCCAGCAGCCCCGGACAGGAACTGGCCTACAATGAGCAGTTCTTC. This codes for CASSPGQELAYNEQFF.

This clone showed up just once. This chain joins TRBV7-2 and TRBJ1-3, with 7 bases that match TRBD1. Trimming at V came to 5 bases and at J to 2 bases, leaving 6 bases not matched to a gene. Germline CDR1 is SGHTA and CDR2 is FQGNSA. The CDR3 is made up of 15 amino acids. The CDR3, as DNA: TGTGCCAGCAGCCTAGACAGGGTGCCTGGAAACACCATATATTTT. Protein sequence: CASSLDRVPGNTIYF.

The chain has TRBV5-6 and TRBJ1-2, with D maybe TRBD1 (6 bases). The CDR3 totals 13 residues. Germline V CDR1 and CDR2: SGHDT, YYEEEE. The ends were cut back, 6 bases at V and 2 bases at J, with 11 bases in the middle. CDR3 in DNA: TGTGCCAGCACCTGGGACACGAACTATGGCTACACCTTC. Translated, it gives CASTWDTNYGYTF. Together with reference TRBV5-6 and TRBJ1-2, the CDR3 gives the full variable domain: DAGVTQSPTHLIKTRGQQVTLRCSPKSGHDTVSWYQQALGQGPQFIFQYYEEEERQRGNFPDRFSGHQFPNYSSELNVNALLLGDSALYLCASTWDTNYGYTFGSGTRLTVV.

This chain connects TRBV28 to TRBJ1-2; D gene ambiguous. Germline V gene lookup returns CDR1 MDHEN and CDR2 SYDVKM. This CDR3 is built from 16 residues. The ends were cut back, 5 bases at V and 9 bases at J, with 25 bases in the middle. The CDR3 DNA sequence: TGTGCCAGCAGTAAGGCCTACCGTTCTCTGCCTATGAGCTACACCTTC. This translates into CASSKAYRSLPMSYTF.

The V gene is TRBV6-2 or TRBV6-3, the J gene TRBJ2-3; D unclear. Trimming took 4 bases from V and 5 from J, leaving 10 bases between them. This CDR3 contains 13 residues. From germline, CDR1 is MNHEY and CDR2 SVGEGT. The CDR3 region is CASSSVDGDTQYF. The CDR3, as DNA: TGTGCCAGCAGTTCAGTCGACGGAGATACGCAGTATTTT.

V usage is TRBV5-4 and J usage is TRBJ2-7, with TRBD1 as a possible D gene (6 bases). Germline lookup yields CDR1 SGHNT and CDR2 YYREEE (reference sequence). V gave up 2 bases and J gave up 4 bases, with 16 bases separating them. CDR3 length equals 15 residues. CDR3 DNA sequence: TGTGCCAGCAGCTTTTCAACAGGGTTATCGTACGAGCAGTACTTC. It codes for CASSFSTGLSYEQYF.

This clone appeared once. The V call is TRBV5-1, the J call TRBJ2-1, with 7 positions matching TRBD2. The CDR3 contains 17 residues. Germline V lookup: CDR1 SGHRS, CDR2 YFSETQ. J was trimmed by 5 bases and V by 1 base; bases with no gene match: 12. The CDR3 sequence: CASSLIFEAGTHNEQFF. In nucleotides, the CDR3 is TGCGCCAGCAGCTTGATTTTCGAAGCGGGGACCCACAATGAGCAGTTCTTC.

In this sample, this clone turned up once. The rearrangement uses TRBV28 and TRBJ1-2; TRBD1 might be the D (6 bases). The ends were cut back, 7 bases at V and 2 bases at J, with 8 bases in the middle. This CDR3 is built from 12 residues. Germline CDR1 reads MDHEN; CDR2 reads SYDVKM. In nucleotides, the CDR3 is TGTGCCAGCAAAGGGACAAACTATGGCTACACCTTC. It codes for CASKGTNYGYTF.

The gene calls are TRBV6-1 and TRBJ1-5; possibly TRBD1 for D (5 bases). The CDR3 is 17 amino acids. Trimming took 2 bases from V and 1 from J, leaving 15 bases between them. Germline CDR1 reads MNHNS; CDR2 reads SASEGT. The CDR3 nucleotides are TGTGCCAGCAGTGAAAAGCCCCCAGGGTACAGCAATCAGCCCCAGCATTTT. Its protein is CASSEKPPGYSNQPQHF.

The chain carries TRBV7-8 and TRBJ2-3; unclear D gene. V was shortened by 5 bases and J by 2 bases, with 5 bases between the two germline ends. Per germline, CDR1 SGHVS and CDR2 FQNEAQ. This CDR3 is built from 12 residues. Here the CDR3 DNA reads TGTGCCAGCAGCCAGTACACAGATACGCAGTATTTT. This translates into CASSQYTDTQYF. Full variable domain (rest looked up from reference TRBV7-8 and TRBJ2-3): GAGVSQSPRYKVAKRGQDVALRCDPISGHVSLFWYQQALGQGPEFLTYFQNEAQLDKSGLPSDRFFAERPEGSVSTLKIQRTQQEDSAVYLCASSQYTDTQYFGPGTRLTVL.